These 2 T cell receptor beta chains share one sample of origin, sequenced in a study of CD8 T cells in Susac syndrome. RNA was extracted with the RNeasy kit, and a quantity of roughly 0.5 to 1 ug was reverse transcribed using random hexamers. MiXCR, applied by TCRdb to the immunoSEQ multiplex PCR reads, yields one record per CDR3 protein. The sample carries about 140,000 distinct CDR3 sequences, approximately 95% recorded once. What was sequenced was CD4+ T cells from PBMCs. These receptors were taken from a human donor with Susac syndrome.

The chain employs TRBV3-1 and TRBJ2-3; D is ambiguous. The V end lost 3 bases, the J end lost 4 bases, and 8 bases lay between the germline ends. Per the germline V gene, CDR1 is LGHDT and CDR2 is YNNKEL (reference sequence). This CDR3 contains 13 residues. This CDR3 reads CASSHGIADTQYF. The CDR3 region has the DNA TGTGCCAGCAGCCATGGTATTGCAGATACGCAGTATTTT.

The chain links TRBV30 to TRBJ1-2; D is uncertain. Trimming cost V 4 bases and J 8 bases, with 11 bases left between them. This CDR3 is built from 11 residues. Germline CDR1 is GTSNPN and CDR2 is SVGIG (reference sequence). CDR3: CAWTGSRGYTF. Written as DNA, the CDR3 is TGTGCCTGGACAGGTTCCAGGGGCTACACCTTC.